A selection of T cell receptor beta chains follows, all from one sample in a study of cytomegalovirus exposure and HLA in healthy donors. TCRdb's copy holds only in-frame clones and misses some; the assay was immunoSEQ multiplex PCR. The sample records almost 200,000 clones, around 79% being singletons. Sample: PBMCs. Receptors were obtained from a male donor in good health and CMV-seropositive. Each CDR3 is given with its conserved first and last residue. Fields, in order: CDR3 length, D gene, V gene, J gene, CDR3 protein. D genes are given only for firm matches.

CDR3 length: 14; D gene: .; V gene: TRBV28; J gene: TRBJ2-5; CDR3 protein: CASSLGGPRETQYF
CDR3 length: 11; D gene: TRBD2; V gene: TRBV29-1; J gene: TRBJ2-3; CDR3 protein: CSVGGTDTQYF
CDR3 length: 19; D gene: TRBD1; V gene: TRBV4-2; J gene: TRBJ1-5; CDR3 protein: CASSQDIKGVTGPNQPQHF
CDR3 length: 15; D gene: .; V gene: TRBV7-2; J gene: TRBJ1-2; CDR3 protein: CASSLSQNANYGYTF
CDR3 length: 16; D gene: .; V gene: TRBV30; J gene: TRBJ2-5; CDR3 protein: CAWDTRSARLGETQYF
CDR3 length: 15; D gene: TRBD1; V gene: TRBV7-2; J gene: TRBJ1-2; CDR3 protein: CASSSKGQGARGYTF
CDR3 length: 14; D gene: TRBD1; V gene: TRBV28; J gene: TRBJ1-2; CDR3 protein: CASSPAGGGKGYTF
CDR3 length: 15; D gene: .; V gene: TRBV5-1; J gene: TRBJ2-1; CDR3 protein: CASSLVGGAYNEQFF
CDR3 length: 16; D gene: TRBD1; V gene: TRBV9; J gene: TRBJ1-1; CDR3 protein: CASSPRQGTGNTEAFF
CDR3 length: 16; D gene: TRBD2; V gene: TRBV7-3; J gene: TRBJ2-5; CDR3 protein: CASSLNEGQGGETQYF
CDR3 length: 15; D gene: .; V gene: TRBV7-2; J gene: TRBJ2-4; CDR3 protein: CASSRESLAKNIQYF
CDR3 length: 16; D gene: .; V gene: TRBV4-1; J gene: TRBJ1-5; CDR3 protein: CASSQASASADQPQHF
CDR3 length: 16; D gene: TRBD2; V gene: TRBV4-3; J gene: TRBJ2-3; CDR3 protein: CASSQVPVGGAGTQYF
CDR3 length: 14; D gene: TRBD1; V gene: TRBV6-5; J gene: TRBJ2-7; CDR3 protein: CASSWGQGYYEQYF
CDR3 length: 15; D gene: TRBD1; V gene: TRBV4-2; J gene: TRBJ2-2; CDR3 protein: CASSHLDRVGGELFF
CDR3 length: 15; D gene: TRBD1; V gene: TRBV19; J gene: TRBJ1-4; CDR3 protein: CASSLTGSANEKLFF
CDR3 length: 16; D gene: .; V gene: TRBV5-6; J gene: TRBJ1-5; CDR3 protein: CASSRRTERNNQPQHF
CDR3 length: 13; D gene: TRBD1; V gene: TRBV27; J gene: TRBJ1-2; CDR3 protein: CASSSDRDYGYTF
CDR3 length: 14; D gene: .; V gene: TRBV7-2; J gene: TRBJ2-7; CDR3 protein: CASSVGVHSYEQYF
CDR3 length: 15; D gene: .; V gene: TRBV6-4; J gene: TRBJ2-3; CDR3 protein: CASSKGHFSTDTQYF
CDR3 length: 16; D gene: TRBD2; V gene: TRBV9; J gene: TRBJ2-1; CDR3 protein: CASTVGTSGGANEQFF
CDR3 length: 17; D gene: TRBD1; V gene: TRBV9; J gene: TRBJ2-5; CDR3 protein: CASSVAPSGQGKETQYF
CDR3 length: 12; D gene: .; V gene: TRBV2; J gene: TRBJ1-3; CDR3 protein: CATRQVLNTIYF
CDR3 length: 15; D gene: .; V gene: TRBV2; J gene: TRBJ1-2; CDR3 protein: CASKNLPQADYGYTF
CDR3 length: 15; D gene: TRBD2; V gene: TRBV6-5; J gene: TRBJ2-1; CDR3 protein: CASSTTSGSYNEQFF
CDR3 length: 15; D gene: .; V gene: TRBV19; J gene: TRBJ2-3; CDR3 protein: CASSILAPGADTQYF
CDR3 length: 13; D gene: .; V gene: TRBV4-1; J gene: TRBJ1-5; CDR3 protein: CASSQDSHQPQHF
CDR3 length: 14; D gene: .; V gene: TRBV2; J gene: TRBJ1-4; CDR3 protein: CASSKDRIHEKLFF
CDR3 length: 13; D gene: TRBD1; V gene: TRBV7-2; J gene: TRBJ2-7; CDR3 protein: CASSRQGFNEQYF
CDR3 length: 15; D gene: TRBD1; V gene: TRBV9; J gene: TRBJ1-6; CDR3 protein: CASSETGTGGSPLHF
CDR3 length: 17; D gene: TRBD1; V gene: TRBV10-2; J gene: TRBJ1-5; CDR3 protein: CASSESGTGWSNQPQHF
CDR3 length: 15; D gene: TRBD1; V gene: TRBV4-3; J gene: TRBJ1-4; CDR3 protein: CASSQGGTAPEKLFF
CDR3 length: 13; D gene: TRBD1; V gene: TRBV7-3; J gene: TRBJ1-6; CDR3 protein: CASSTHRGSPLHF
CDR3 length: 17; D gene: TRBD1; V gene: TRBV27; J gene: TRBJ2-3; CDR3 protein: CASSLPSGTGGLVTQYF
CDR3 length: 16; D gene: .; V gene: TRBV18; J gene: TRBJ2-7; CDR3 protein: CASSQSGEGSSYEQYF
CDR3 length: 14; D gene: .; V gene: TRBV6-5; J gene: TRBJ1-5; CDR3 protein: CASSQGYSNQPQHF
CDR3 length: 14; D gene: TRBD2; V gene: TRBV7-3; J gene: TRBJ2-2; CDR3 protein: CASSLNGRAGELFF
CDR3 length: 15; D gene: .; V gene: TRBV4-2; J gene: TRBJ2-6; CDR3 protein: CASSQRGLGANVLTF
CDR3 length: 12; D gene: .; V gene: TRBV18; J gene: TRBJ1-1; CDR3 protein: CASSPQNTEAFF